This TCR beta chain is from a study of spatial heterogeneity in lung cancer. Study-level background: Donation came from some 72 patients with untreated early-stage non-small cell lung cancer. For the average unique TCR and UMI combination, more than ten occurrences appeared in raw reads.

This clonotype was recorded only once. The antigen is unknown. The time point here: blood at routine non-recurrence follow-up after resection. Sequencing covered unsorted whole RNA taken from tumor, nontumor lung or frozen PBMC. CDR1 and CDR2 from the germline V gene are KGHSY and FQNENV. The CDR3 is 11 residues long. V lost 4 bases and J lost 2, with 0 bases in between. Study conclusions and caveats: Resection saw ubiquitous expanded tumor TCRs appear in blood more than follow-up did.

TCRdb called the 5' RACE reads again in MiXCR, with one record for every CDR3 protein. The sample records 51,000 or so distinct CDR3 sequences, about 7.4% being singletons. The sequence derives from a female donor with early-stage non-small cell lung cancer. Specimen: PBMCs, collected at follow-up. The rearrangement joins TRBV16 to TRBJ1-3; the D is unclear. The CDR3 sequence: CASSPGNTIYF. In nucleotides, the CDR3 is TGTGCCAGCAGCCCTGGAAACACCATATATTTT.